This T cell receptor (beta chain) was recovered during a study of blood T cell repertoires in COVID-19. Sequencing was performed with immunoSEQ multiplex PCR; in TCRdb, only in-frame clones are kept and a portion is missing. The table includes around 160,000 clones, about four fifths detected once. There are 12 residues in the CDR3. From germline, CDR1 is LGHDT and CDR2 YNNKEL (reference sequence). J was trimmed by 10 bases and V by 0 bases; bases with no gene match: 2. The receptor was isolated from a man aged 50 or older who had recovered from COVID-19. This chain uses TRBV3-1 (or the pseudogene TRBV3-2) with TRBJ2-5; 7 bases line up with TRBD1. The sequencing input was PBMCs or T cells enriched from blood (not recorded which). CDR3 protein: CASSQDRGHQYF. CDR3 nucleotides: TGTGCCAGCAGCCAAGATAGGGGGCACCAGTACTTC.